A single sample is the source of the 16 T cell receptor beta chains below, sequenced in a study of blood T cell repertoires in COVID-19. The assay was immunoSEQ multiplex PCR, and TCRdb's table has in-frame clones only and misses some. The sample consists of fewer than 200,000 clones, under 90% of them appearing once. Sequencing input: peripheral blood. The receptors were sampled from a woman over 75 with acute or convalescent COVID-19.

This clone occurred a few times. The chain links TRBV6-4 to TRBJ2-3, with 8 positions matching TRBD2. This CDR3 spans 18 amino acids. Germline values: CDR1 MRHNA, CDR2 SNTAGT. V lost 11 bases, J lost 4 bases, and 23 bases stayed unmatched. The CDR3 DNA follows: TGTGCCTGCGCTCGGACTAGCTCCCAGCGTGGAGATGCAGATACGCAGTATTTT. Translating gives CACARTSSQRGDADTQYF.

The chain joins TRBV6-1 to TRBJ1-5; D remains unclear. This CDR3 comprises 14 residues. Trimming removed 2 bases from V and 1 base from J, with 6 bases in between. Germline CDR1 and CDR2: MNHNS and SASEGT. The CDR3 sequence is CASSEWQSNQPQHF. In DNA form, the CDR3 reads TGTGCCAGCAGTGAATGGCAGAGCAATCAGCCCCAGCATTTT.

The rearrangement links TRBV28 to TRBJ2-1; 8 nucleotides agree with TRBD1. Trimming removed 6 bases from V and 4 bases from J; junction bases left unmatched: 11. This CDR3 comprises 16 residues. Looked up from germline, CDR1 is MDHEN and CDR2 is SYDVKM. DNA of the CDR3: TGTGCCAGCAGCCTGGCGGGACAGGCCTCTTACAATGAGCAGTTCTTC. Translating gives CASSLAGQASYNEQFF.

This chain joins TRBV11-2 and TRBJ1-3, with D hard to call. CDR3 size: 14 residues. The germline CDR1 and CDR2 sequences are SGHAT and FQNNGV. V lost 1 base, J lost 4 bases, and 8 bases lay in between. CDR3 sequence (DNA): TGTGCCAGCAGCTTAGTAGAGCGGGGAAACACCATATATTTT. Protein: CASSLVERGNTIYF.

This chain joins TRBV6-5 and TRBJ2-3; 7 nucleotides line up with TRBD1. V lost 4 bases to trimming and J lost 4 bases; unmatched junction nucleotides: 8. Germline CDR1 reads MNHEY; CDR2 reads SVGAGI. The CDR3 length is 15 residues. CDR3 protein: CASSLQGLNADTQYF. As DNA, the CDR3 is TGTGCCAGCAGTTTACAGGGGTTGAACGCAGATACGCAGTATTTT.

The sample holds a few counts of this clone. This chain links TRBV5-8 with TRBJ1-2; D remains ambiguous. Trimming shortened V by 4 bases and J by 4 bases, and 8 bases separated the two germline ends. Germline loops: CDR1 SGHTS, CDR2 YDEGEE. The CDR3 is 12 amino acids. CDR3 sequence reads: CASSGLGYGYTF. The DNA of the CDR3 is TGTGCCAGCAGCGGACTAGGCTATGGCTACACCTTC.

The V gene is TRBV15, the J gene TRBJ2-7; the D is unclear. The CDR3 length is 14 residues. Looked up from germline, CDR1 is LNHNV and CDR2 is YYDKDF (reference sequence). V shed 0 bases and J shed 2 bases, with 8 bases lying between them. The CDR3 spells CATSRDLLAYEQYF. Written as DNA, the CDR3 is TGTGCCACCAGCAGAGATTTACTGGCCTACGAGCAGTACTTC. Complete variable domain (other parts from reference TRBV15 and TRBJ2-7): DAMVIQNPRYQVTQFGKPVTLSCSQTLNHNVMYWYQQKSSQAPKLLFHYYDKDFNNEADTPDNFQSRRPNTSFCFLDIRSPGLGDTAMYLCATSRDLLAYEQYFGPGTRLTVT.

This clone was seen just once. CDR3 sequence reads: CASSYLAGVYNEQFF. In nucleotides, the CDR3 is TGTGCCAGCAGTTACCTAGCGGGAGTCTACAATGAGCAGTTCTTC. V usage is TRBV6-2 or TRBV6-3 and J usage is TRBJ2-1, with TRBD2 matching over 10 bases. The length of the CDR3 is 15 residues. Unmatched junction bases numbered 1, after V lost 2 bases and J lost 3 bases. Germline V gives CDR1 MNHEY, CDR2 SVGEGT.

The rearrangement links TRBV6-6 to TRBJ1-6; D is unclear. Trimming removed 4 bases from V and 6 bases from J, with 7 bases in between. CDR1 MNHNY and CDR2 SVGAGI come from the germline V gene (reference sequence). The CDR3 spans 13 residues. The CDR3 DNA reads TGTGCCAGCAGTTCTATTATTAATTCACCCCTCCACTTT. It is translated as CASSSIINSPLHF.

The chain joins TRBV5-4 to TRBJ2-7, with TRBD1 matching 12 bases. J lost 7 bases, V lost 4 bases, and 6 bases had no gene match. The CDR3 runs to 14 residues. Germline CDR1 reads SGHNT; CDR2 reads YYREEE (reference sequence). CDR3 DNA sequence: TGTGCCAGCAGCCGGGGACAGGGGGCGGGGGAGCAGTACTTC. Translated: CASSRGQGAGEQYF.

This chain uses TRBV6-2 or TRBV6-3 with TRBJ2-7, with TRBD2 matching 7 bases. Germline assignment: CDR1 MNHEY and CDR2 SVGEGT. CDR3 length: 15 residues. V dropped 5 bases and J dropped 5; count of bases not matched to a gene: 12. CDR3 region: CASSRRRFGGDEQYF. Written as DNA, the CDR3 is TGTGCCAGCAGTCGACGACGTTTTGGGGGGGACGAGCAGTACTTC.

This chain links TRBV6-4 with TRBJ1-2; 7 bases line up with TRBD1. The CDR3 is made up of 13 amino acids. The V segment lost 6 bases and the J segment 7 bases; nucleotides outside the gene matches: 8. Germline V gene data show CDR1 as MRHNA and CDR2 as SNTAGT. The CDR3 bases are TGTGCCAGCAGAGGAGACAGGGTTGGTGGCTACACCTTC. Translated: CASRGDRVGGYTF.

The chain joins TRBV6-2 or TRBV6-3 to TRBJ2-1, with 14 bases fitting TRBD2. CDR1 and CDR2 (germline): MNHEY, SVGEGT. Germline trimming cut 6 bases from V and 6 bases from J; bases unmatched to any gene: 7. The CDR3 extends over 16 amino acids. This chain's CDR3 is CASSPGTSGRFNEQFF. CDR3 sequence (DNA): TGTGCCAGCAGCCCTGGGACTAGCGGGAGATTCAATGAGCAGTTCTTC.

The chain's CDR3 is CASSQEGLPGSYEQYF. CDR3 DNA: TGCGCCAGCAGCCAAGAGGGACTCCCCGGGTCCTACGAGCAGTACTTC. The chain combines TRBV4-1 with TRBJ2-7; maybe TRBD2 (6 bases). Germline CDR1 and CDR2: MGHRA and YSYEKL. The CDR3 extends over 16 amino acids. V was shortened by 0 bases and J by 1 base, with 13 bases between the two germline ends.

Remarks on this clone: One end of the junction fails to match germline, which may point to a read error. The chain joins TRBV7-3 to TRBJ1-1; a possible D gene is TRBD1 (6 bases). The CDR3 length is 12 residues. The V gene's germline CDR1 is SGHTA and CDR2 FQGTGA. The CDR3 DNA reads TGTGCCAGCAGCTTAATTGGACAGCACCCCTACTTT. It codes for CASSLIGQHPYF.

The CDR3 region has the DNA TGTGCCAGCAGCTTAGCACTAGCGTTCTACAATGAGCAGTTCTTC. Translating it yields CASSLALAFYNEQFF. This chain connects TRBV7-2 to TRBJ2-1; 7 nucleotides align to TRBD2. Trimming removed 0 bases from V and 3 bases from J; junction bases left unmatched: 2. The CDR3 runs 15 residues. The germline CDR1 and CDR2 sequences are SGHTA and FQGNSA.